This T cell receptor (beta chain) was captured by sequencing in a study of memory CD4+ T cells and cytomegalovirus serostatus. In the source study's methods: Out-of-frame sequences were removed, leaving a few million distinct TCRbeta sequences. Profiling relied on immunoSEQ multiplex PCR, and the TCRdb table lists in-frame clones only, not all of them. The DNA gave D and trimming, while V, J and clone size come from that table. This sample has around 60,000 clones, with roughly 80% found just once. Regarding this clone: The antigen is unknown.

The study's findings and limits: Suggested: most of the CMV-linked TCR signature lies in CD4+ memory cells. Median bootstrapped AUC for CMV status was around 0.96 originally, approximately 0.91 US-trained.

The CDR3 covers 16 residues. Per germline, CDR1 SGHNT and CDR2 YYREEE (reference sequence). The V segment lost 1 base and the J segment 8 bases; nucleotides outside the gene matches: 11. The sort gate was single viable CD3+CD4+CD8-CD45RO+ cells for memory CD4+ T cells. Positive selection with CD4 microbeads enriched total CD4+ T cells. The clonotype comes from an adult in good health and CMV-seronegative. The chain couples TRBV5-4 to TRBJ2-1; 8 bases align to TRBD2. The sample consisted of memory CD4+ T cells from blood. CDR3 nucleotide sequence: TGTGCCAGCAGCTTGATTATGCCGGGGGGGCCTGATGAGCAGTTCTTC. Residues: CASSLIMPGGPDEQFF.